The next 6 T cell receptor beta chains were all read from a single sample in a study of blood T cell repertoires in COVID-19. Data came from immunoSEQ multiplex PCR; TCRdb stores just in-frame clones and leaves some out. Among over 45,000 clones listed, around 83% were seen once. Specimen: peripheral blood. Receptor source: a woman aged 80 or over with acute or convalescent COVID-19.

This chain links TRBV28 with TRBJ1-2; D is possibly TRBD1 (6 bases). The CDR3 is 14 amino acids. Germline CDR1 is MDHEN and CDR2 is SYDVKM. V was pared by 7 bases and J by 3 bases, with 15 bases between. CDR3 sequence: CASNREGGDYGYTF. DNA of the CDR3: TGTGCCAGCAATAGGGAGGGGGGTGACTATGGCTACACCTTC.

V and J are TRBV3-1 (or the pseudogene TRBV3-2) and TRBJ1-3, with D perhaps matching TRBD1 (5 bases). V was shortened by 0 bases and J by 4 bases, with 10 bases between the two germline ends. CDR1 is LGHDT, CDR2 YNNKEL, per germline (reference sequence). The CDR3 contains 15 residues. CDR3 bases: TGTGCCAGCAGCCAAGAAGGGGTGATCGGAAACACCATATATTTT. Amino acids: CASSQEGVIGNTIYF.

The genes are TRBV5-1 and TRBJ2-1; 8 nucleotides align to TRBD1. The germline gives CDR1 SGHRS, CDR2 YFSETQ. CDR3 length: 15 amino acids. The junction had 5 bases not matched to a gene; V was cut back by 2 bases and J by 4 bases. The CDR3 DNA is TGCGCCAGCAGCTTAGGGACAGGCTGGTACAATGAGCAGTTCTTC. It translates to CASSLGTGWYNEQFF.

This clone has a single count. DNA for the CDR3: TGTGCCAGCAGTGAAGAAGGTAGCGGGCTCGGGGAGACCCAGTACTTC. Its protein is CASSEEGSGLGETQYF. V usage is TRBV2 and J usage is TRBJ2-5, with 7 bases identical to TRBD2. CDR1 is SNHLY and CDR2 is FYNNEI in the germline V gene. With V trimmed by 1 base and J by 5 bases, 10 bases remained unmatched. This CDR3 has 16 residues.

The V call is TRBV20-1, the J call TRBJ2-7; D possibly corresponds to TRBD2 (5 bases). This CDR3 has 14 amino acids. From germline, CDR1 is DFQATT and CDR2 SNEGSKA (reference sequence). Trimming left V 3 bases short and J 6 bases short, with 18 bases between. The chain's CDR3 is CSASTRSPVSEQYF. As DNA, the CDR3 is TGCAGTGCTAGTACTAGGTCTCCCGTTAGCGAGCAGTACTTC.

CDR3 in amino acids: CASSQGGRTEAFF. In DNA form, the CDR3 reads TGTGCCAGCAGCCAAGGTGGGCGTACTGAAGCTTTCTTT. The chain carries TRBV14 and TRBJ1-1; D unclear. Germline lookup yields CDR1 SGHDN and CDR2 FVKESK. V gave up 1 base and J gave up 5 bases, with 8 bases separating them. The CDR3 spans 13 residues.